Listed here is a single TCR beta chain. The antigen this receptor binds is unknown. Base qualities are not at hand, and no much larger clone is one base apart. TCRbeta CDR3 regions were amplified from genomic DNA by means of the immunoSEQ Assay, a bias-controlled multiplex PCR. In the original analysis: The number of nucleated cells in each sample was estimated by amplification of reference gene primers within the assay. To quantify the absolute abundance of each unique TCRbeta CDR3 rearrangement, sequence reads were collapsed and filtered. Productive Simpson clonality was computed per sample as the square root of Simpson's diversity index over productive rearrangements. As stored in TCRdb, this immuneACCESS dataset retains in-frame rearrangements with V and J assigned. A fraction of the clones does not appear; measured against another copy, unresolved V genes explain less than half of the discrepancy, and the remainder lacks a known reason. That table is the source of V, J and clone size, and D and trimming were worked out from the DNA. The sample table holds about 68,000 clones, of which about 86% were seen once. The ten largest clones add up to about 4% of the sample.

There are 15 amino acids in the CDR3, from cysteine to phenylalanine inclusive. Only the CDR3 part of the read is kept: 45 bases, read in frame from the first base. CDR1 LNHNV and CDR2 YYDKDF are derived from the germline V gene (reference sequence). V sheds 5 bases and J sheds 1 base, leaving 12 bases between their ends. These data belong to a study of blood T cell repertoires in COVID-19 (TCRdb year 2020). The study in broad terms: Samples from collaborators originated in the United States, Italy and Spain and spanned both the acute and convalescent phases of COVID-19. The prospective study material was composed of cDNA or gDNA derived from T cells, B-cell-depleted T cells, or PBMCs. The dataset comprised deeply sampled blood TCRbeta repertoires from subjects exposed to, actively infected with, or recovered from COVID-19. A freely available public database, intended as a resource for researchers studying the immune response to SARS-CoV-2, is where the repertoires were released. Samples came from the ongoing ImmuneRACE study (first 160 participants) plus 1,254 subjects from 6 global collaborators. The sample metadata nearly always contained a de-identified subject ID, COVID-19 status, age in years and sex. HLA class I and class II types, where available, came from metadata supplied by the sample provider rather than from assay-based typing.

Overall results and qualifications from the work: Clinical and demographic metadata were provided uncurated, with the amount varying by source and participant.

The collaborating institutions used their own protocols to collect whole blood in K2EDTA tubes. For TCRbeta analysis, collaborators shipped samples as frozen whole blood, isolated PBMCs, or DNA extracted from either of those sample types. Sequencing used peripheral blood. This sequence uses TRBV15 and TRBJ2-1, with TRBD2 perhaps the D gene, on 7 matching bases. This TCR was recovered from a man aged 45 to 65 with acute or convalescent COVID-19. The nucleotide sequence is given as TGTGCCACCAGCGGAGGGGGGGGGTCCTACAATGAGCAGTTCTTC. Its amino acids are CATSGGGGSYNEQFF.